This T cell receptor (beta chain) was documented in a study of T-cell memory formation after mild COVID-19. In the study overall: In these data, TCR clusters were largely donor specific.

Points on this clonotype: The antigen remains undetermined.

MiXCR, run by TCRdb on the 5' RACE reads, gives a single entry per CDR3 protein. The repertoire holds 200,000 to 250,000 distinct CDR3 sequences, approximately 10% seen once, with around 3.4% in the top ten. The CDR3 is 13 residues long. Trimming took 2 bases from V and 3 from J, leaving 9 bases between them. Germline V gene lookup returns CDR1 SGHRS and CDR2 YFSETQ. General study results and limits: Contracting CD4+ clones lay largely in CM and EM, with CD8+ ones residing in EMRA.

The J gene is TRBJ2-7, the V gene TRBV5-1; no firm D call. The sample was PBMCs or a T cell subset sorted from them (not recorded which). The sequence derives from a man aged 18 to 29 who had mild COVID-19 (a few samples of this study predate the infection). Cell type and time point are not known. The CDR3 sequence: CASSFQPDYEQYV. Here the CDR3 DNA reads TGCGCCAGCAGCTTTCAGCCAGACTACGAGCAGTACGTC.